The 2 T cell receptor beta chains in this list originate from one sample, sequenced in a study of human versus mouse CDR3 diversity and MHC coevolution. Measured with immunoSEQ multiplex PCR; TCRdb has only the in-frame clones, and not every one. The data show 50,000 to 65,000 clones, about 94% seen once. Material for sequencing was naive CD4+ T cells from blood. Subset in this sample: CD45RO-negative CD62L-positive naive CD4 T cells. The origin of the receptors is a person in their 60s in good health.

This clone turned up a few times. J is TRBJ1-5 and V is TRBV19; D possibly corresponds to TRBD1 (6 bases). Per germline, CDR1 LNHDA and CDR2 SQIVND (reference sequence). V shed 5 bases and J shed 6 bases, with 11 bases lying between them. The CDR3 runs to 13 residues. CDR3 coding DNA: TGTGCCAGTAGTGAACAGGGCGGTCAGCCCCAGCATTTT. Amino acids: CASSEQGGQPQHF.

The chain carries TRBV5-4 and TRBJ1-1; no clear D. Trimming shortened V by 2 bases and J by 3 bases, and 5 bases separated the two germline ends. CDR3 length: 12 amino acids. From germline, CDR1 is SGHNT and CDR2 YYREEE (reference sequence). The CDR3 coding sequence is TGTGCCAGCAGCTTCGAGGACACTGAAGCTTTCTTT. Amino acids: CASSFEDTEAFF.